Detailed here is one TCR beta chain. The antigen is undetermined. This sample stems from a study of T cells after yellow fever vaccination. MiXCR, run by TCRdb on the 5' RACE reads, gives a single entry per CDR3 protein. The sample carries approximately 600,000 distinct CDR3 sequences, 9% to 15% recorded once. Overall study findings and caveats: Subsequent to the booster, the majority of primary-vaccination clones reappeared (roughly 97% CD4, about 90% CD8).

Germline CDR1 is GTSNPN and CDR2 is SVGIG (reference sequence). With 0 bases removed from V and 7 bases from J, the gap between germline ends came to 11 bases. The CDR3 is made up of 13 amino acids. The sample consisted of PBMCs, taken on the day of the yellow fever booster vaccination. The clonotype comes from a man in his thirties or forties who received the YFV17D yellow fever vaccine. The chain uses TRBV30 and TRBJ2-3, with D possibly matching TRBD1 (5 bases). The CDR3 DNA reads TGTGCCTGGAGTGTACAGGTGCCTAATACGCAGTATTTT. Protein product: CAWSVQVPNTQYF.